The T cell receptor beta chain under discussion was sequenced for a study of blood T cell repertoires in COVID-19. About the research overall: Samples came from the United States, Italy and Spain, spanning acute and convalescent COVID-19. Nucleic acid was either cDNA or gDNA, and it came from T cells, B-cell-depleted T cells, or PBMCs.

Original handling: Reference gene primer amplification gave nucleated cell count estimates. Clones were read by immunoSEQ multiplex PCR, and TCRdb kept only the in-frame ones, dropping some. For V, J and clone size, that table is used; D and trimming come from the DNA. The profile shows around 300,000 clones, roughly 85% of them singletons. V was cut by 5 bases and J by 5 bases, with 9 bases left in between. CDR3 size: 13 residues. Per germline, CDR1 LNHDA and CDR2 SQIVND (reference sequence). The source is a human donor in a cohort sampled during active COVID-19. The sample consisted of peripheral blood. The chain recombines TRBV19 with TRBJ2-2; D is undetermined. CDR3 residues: CASSLELTGELFF. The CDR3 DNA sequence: TGTGCCAGTAGTCTGGAGCTGACCGGGGAGCTGTTTTTT.